Following are 27 T cell receptor beta chains from one sample sequenced in a study of shared clonotypes between healthy human individuals. The data were produced by immunoSEQ multiplex PCR, yet TCRdb's version contains in-frame clones alone and is incomplete. This table has some 2,100,000 clones, approximately 94% appearing once. The specimen sequenced was naive CD4+ T cells sorted from blood. Described subset: CD45RA+ positively selected. The receptors derive from a man in his late teens or twenties in good health.

This clone was found once. The genes are TRBV5-5 and TRBJ2-6; no clear D. Looked up from germline, CDR1 is SGHKS and CDR2 is YYEKEE (reference sequence). The CDR3 runs to 16 residues. V lost 4 bases and J 1 base, leaving 12 bases between the germline ends. The CDR3 sequence: CASSPAPSSGANVLTF. The CDR3 DNA sequence: TGTGCCAGCAGCCCGGCCCCGAGTTCTGGGGCCAACGTCCTGACTTTC.

This clone was recorded once. The chain employs TRBV11-2 and TRBJ1-1, with TRBD1 identical over 8 bases. Germline loops: CDR1 SGHAT, CDR2 FQNNGV. The CDR3 runs 14 residues. Trimming cost V 5 bases and J 3 bases; bases outside gene matches: 5. CDR3 residues: CASSRTGIDTEAFF. The CDR3 DNA is TGTGCCAGCAGCCGGACAGGGATAGACACTGAAGCTTTCTTT.

For this clone: Other nucleotide sequences from this sample produce the same CDR3. The chain is built from TRBV7-2 and TRBJ2-1; TRBD1 might be the D (6 bases). The CDR3 sequence is 13 residues long. Germline-derived CDR1 and CDR2 are SGHTA and FQGNSA. V lost 4 bases and J 2 bases, leaving 6 bases between the germline ends. DNA for the CDR3: TGTGCCAGCAGCTCAGGGGCCTACAATGAGCAGTTCTTC. Encoded protein: CASSSGAYNEQFF.

The chain recombines TRBV2 with TRBJ1-1; a weak D match, TRBD1 (5 bases). Trimming removed 0 bases at V and 6 bases at J, with 8 bases between. This CDR3 has 13 residues. CDR1 and CDR2 (germline): SNHLY, FYNNEI. The CDR3 nucleotides are TGTGCCAGCAGTGAAGCGGGGCAGCCTGAAGCTTTCTTT. Its protein product is CASSEAGQPEAFF.

The chain is built from TRBV5-4 and TRBJ2-3, with a weak D call TRBD2 (6 bases). CDR3 length: 15 residues. CDR1 is SGHNT, CDR2 YYREEE, per germline (reference sequence). V dropped 5 bases and J dropped 0 bases, with 13 bases sitting between them. CDR3 amino acids: CASRGTPISTDTQYF. CDR3 bases: TGTGCCAGCAGGGGGACTCCGATAAGCACAGATACGCAGTATTTT.

This chain connects TRBV7-2 to TRBJ2-7, with D tentatively TRBD1 or TRBD2 (5 bases each). The CDR3 is 14 residues long. Germline V CDR1 and CDR2: SGHTA, FQGNSA. Trimming stripped 3 bases from V and 3 bases from J, with 12 bases between. The CDR3 coding sequence is TGTGCCAGCAGCTTCACGGGGACGGTCTACGAGCAGTACTTC. Residues: CASSFTGTVYEQYF.

This chain joins TRBV2 and TRBJ2-3; D perhaps matches TRBD2 (6 bases). Trimming left V 3 bases short and J 9 bases short, with 10 bases between. CDR1 and CDR2 from the germline V gene are SNHLY and FYNNEI. The length of the CDR3 is 12 residues. This CDR3 reads CASSEEGITQYF. DNA for the CDR3: TGTGCCAGCAGTGAGGAGGGAATCACGCAGTATTTT. The variable domain in full, with the rest retrieved from reference TRBV2 and TRBJ2-3, is EPEVTQTPSHQVTQMGQEVILRCVPISNHLYFYWYRQILGQKVEFLVSFYNNEISEKSEIFDDQFSVERPDGSNFTLKIRSTKLEDSAMYFCASSEEGITQYFGPGTRLTVL.

This sequence joins TRBV6-1 and TRBJ2-1; TRBD2 aligns across 9 bases. CDR3 length: 15 amino acids. V dropped 6 bases and J dropped 10; count of bases not matched to a gene: 13. Germline V CDR1 and CDR2: MNHNS, SASEGT. CDR3 nucleotides: TGTGCCAGCAGCGCCCCCGCGGGAGGGATCACCGAGCAGTTCTTC. Its translation is CASSAPAGGITEQFF.

This chain connects TRBV25-1 to TRBJ1-6; 9 nucleotides match TRBD1. Germline trimming cut 6 bases from V and 9 bases from J; bases unmatched to any gene: 6. CDR1 and CDR2 (germline): MGHDK, SYGVNS. CDR3 length: 14 amino acids. The CDR3 reads CASRGTGFFSPLHF. CDR3 bases: TGTGCCAGCAGAGGGACAGGGTTTTTTTCACCCCTCCACTTT.

The V call is TRBV10-1, the J call TRBJ1-6; no firm D call. The CDR3 spans 12 residues. CDR1 and CDR2 (germline): WNHNN, SYGVQD (reference sequence). Trimming cost V 8 bases and J 6 bases, with 8 bases left between them. In nucleotides, the CDR3 is TGCGCCAGCCCATGGGGTAATTCACCCCTCCACTTT. Its translation: CASPWGNSPLHF.

The rearrangement uses TRBV5-4 and TRBJ2-2; D is undetermined. Trimming left V 0 bases short and J 4 bases short, with 10 bases between. The CDR3 covers 15 residues. The germline V gene has CDR1 SGHNT and CDR2 YYREEE (reference sequence). The CDR3 DNA follows: TGTGCCAGCAGCTTGGCCCAGAAAGGCACCGGGGAGCTGTTTTTT. This sequence encodes CASSLAQKGTGELFF.

J is TRBJ2-7 and V is TRBV7-9; the D gene is possibly TRBD1 (6 bases). V was trimmed by 5 bases and J by 4 bases, leaving 18 bases between them. The CDR3 sequence is 15 residues long. Germline values: CDR1 SEHNR, CDR2 FQNEAQ (reference sequence). The CDR3 protein is CASSTSRGKNYEQYF. The CDR3 DNA is TGTGCCAGCAGCACTTCCAGGGGCAAGAATTACGAGCAGTACTTC.

This clone was recorded once. This chain connects TRBV15 to TRBJ1-3, with D possibly TRBD1 on 6 matching bases. CDR1 is LNHNV, CDR2 YYDKDF, per germline (reference sequence). The CDR3 runs 16 residues. Trimming took 4 bases from V and 0 from J, leaving 13 bases between them. Written as DNA, the CDR3 is TGTGCCACCAGCACGGATGACAGGTCCTCTGGAAACACCATATATTTT. Protein product: CATSTDDRSSGNTIYF.

Remarks on this clone: Because the CDR3 is missing its conserved closing phenylalanine or tryptophan, this is likely a read error. It is unclear where the CDR3 begins or ends on the DNA, so no DNA is shown, and the CDR3 is as TCRdb lists it. The chain recombines TRBV15 with TRBJ2-7; the DNA was not used to check the table's D call, TRBD2. Germline loops: CDR1 LNHNV, CDR2 YYDKDF (reference sequence). The CDR3 is 13 amino acids in total, end residues counted. The CDR3 spells CATSRDKGLAGSL.

Turning to this clone: The sample contains more than one DNA sequence encoding this CDR3. V gene TRBV5-5 combines with J gene TRBJ2-3, with 9 bases aligning to TRBD2. The CDR3 sequence is 15 residues long. V was pared by 2 bases and J by 3 bases, with 4 bases of the junction left unmatched. CDR1 and CDR2 from the germline V gene are SGHKS and YYEKEE (reference sequence). CDR3 sequence (DNA): TGTGCCAGCAGCTTAGCGGGGGGCGGTACAGATACGCAGTATTTT. It yields the protein CASSLAGGGTDTQYF.

The chain combines TRBV19 with TRBJ1-5; D call uncertain. Trimming pared 6 bases from V and 0 bases from J, leaving 12 bases between. The CDR3 spans 15 residues. The germline V gene encodes CDR1 LNHDA and CDR2 SQIVND (reference sequence). CDR3 nucleotides: TGTGCCAGTAGAACTCAGAGAAATAGCAATCAGCCCCAGCATTTT. Translation gives CASRTQRNSNQPQHF. Supplemented by reference TRBV19 and TRBJ1-5, the full variable domain reads DGGITQSPKYLFRKEGQNVTLSCEQNLNHDAMYWYRQDPGQGLRLIYYSQIVNDFQKGDIAEGYSVSREKKESFPLTVTSAQKNPTAFYLCASRTQRNSNQPQHFGDGTRLSIL.

V usage is TRBV6-1 and J usage is TRBJ1-5, with 8 bases identical to TRBD1. From germline, CDR1 is MNHNS and CDR2 SASEGT. Unmatched junction bases numbered 7, after V lost 4 bases and J lost 5 bases. This CDR3 is built from 15 residues. Here the CDR3 DNA reads TGTGCCAGCAGTGCCCTCCAGGGGGCATATCAGCCCCAGCATTTT. Amino acid sequence: CASSALQGAYQPQHF.

The chain recombines TRBV19 with TRBJ2-7, with D possibly being TRBD2 (6 bases). The CDR3 covers 17 residues. Germline V gene sequence: CDR1 LNHDA, CDR2 SQIVND (reference sequence). Trimming removed 5 bases from V and 0 bases from J, with 20 bases in between. This chain's CDR3 is CASSGRGSGLSSYEQYF. DNA for the CDR3: TGTGCCAGTAGTGGGCGGGGATCCGGCCTGAGCTCCTACGAGCAGTACTTC. Variable domain in full (rest from reference TRBV19 and TRBJ2-7): DGGITQSPKYLFRKEGQNVTLSCEQNLNHDAMYWYRQDPGQGLRLIYYSQIVNDFQKGDIAEGYSVSREKKESFPLTVTSAQKNPTAFYLCASSGRGSGLSSYEQYFGPGTRLTVT.

The CDR3 protein is CASSHDSRTGETQYF. Written as DNA, the CDR3 is TGTGCCAGCAGCCATGACAGCCGAACTGGGGAGACCCAGTACTTC. The V and J genes are TRBV7-2 and TRBJ2-5, with D perhaps TRBD1 (5 bases). V gave up 5 bases and J gave up 5 bases, with 18 bases separating them. From germline, CDR1 is SGHTA and CDR2 FQGNSA. The CDR3 runs to 15 residues.

The chain employs TRBV5-6 and TRBJ2-3, with D unresolved. Trimming left V 4 bases short and J 0 bases short, with 6 bases between. Germline assignment: CDR1 SGHDT and CDR2 YYEEEE. The CDR3 runs 13 residues. CDR3 bases: TGTGCCAGCAGCCGAACTAGCACAGATACGCAGTATTTT. Amino acids: CASSRTSTDTQYF. The whole variable domain, filled in from reference TRBV5-6 and TRBJ2-3, reads DAGVTQSPTHLIKTRGQQVTLRCSPKSGHDTVSWYQQALGQGPQFIFQYYEEEERQRGNFPDRFSGHQFPNYSSELNVNALLLGDSALYLCASSRTSTDTQYFGPGTRLTVL.

A single count supports this clone. The V gene is TRBV7-3, the J gene TRBJ2-1; D is possibly TRBD2 (5 bases). V was clipped by 5 bases and J by 9 bases, with 20 bases between them. Germline-derived CDR1 and CDR2 are SGHTA and FQGTGA. There are 15 residues in the CDR3. DNA of the CDR3: TGTGCCAGCAGCCCCTATTGGACTCTTTCTGGTGAGCAGTTCTTC. It is translated as CASSPYWTLSGEQFF.

This clone was detected once. This chain uses TRBV28 with TRBJ1-1; tentative D call: TRBD1 (6 bases). Deletions cut 5 bases from V and 6 bases from J, with 25 bases between. Germline assignment: CDR1 MDHEN and CDR2 SYDVKM. The CDR3 consists of 17 residues. The CDR3 sequence is CASSDGGRGKGLSEAFF. Here the CDR3 DNA reads TGTGCCAGCAGTGACGGAGGCAGGGGAAAGGGTCTGTCTGAAGCTTTCTTT.

This chain joins TRBV30 and TRBJ2-7, with D possibly being TRBD1 (6 bases). CDR1 and CDR2 from the germline V gene are GTSNPN and SVGIG (reference sequence). This CDR3 comprises 13 residues. Trimming cost V 4 bases and J 1 base, with 11 bases left between them. In DNA form, the CDR3 reads TGTGCCTGGACCGCGACAGGTTCCTACGAGCAGTACTTC. Residues: CAWTATGSYEQYF.

This clone occurred once. The CDR3 DNA reads as TGTGCCAGCAGGACGAGGGACAGCCCCAATCAGCCCCAGCATTTT. Protein product: CASRTRDSPNQPQHF. J is TRBJ1-5 and V is TRBV6-1, with 7 bases that match TRBD1. Losses at the gene ends were 6 bases for V and 3 bases for J; bases not matched to a gene: 8. The CDR3 consists of 15 residues. Germline V lookup: CDR1 MNHNS, CDR2 SASEGT.

This chain joins TRBV11-2 and TRBJ1-5, with 8 bases identical to TRBD1. CDR3 length equals 15 residues. CDR1 and CDR2 from the germline V gene are SGHAT and FQNNGV. V was pared by 1 base and J by 7 bases, with 6 bases of the junction left unmatched. The CDR3 bases are TGTGCCAGCAGCTTAGGGCAGGGGGCTGCGCAGCCCCAGCATTTT. Its translation: CASSLGQGAAQPQHF.

The chain couples TRBV6-6 to TRBJ2-1, with 9 bases aligning to TRBD2. The V segment lost 6 bases and the J segment 9 bases; nucleotides outside the gene matches: 9. Germline CDR1 and CDR2: MNHNY and SVGAGI (reference sequence). The CDR3 consists of 14 residues. In nucleotides, the CDR3 is TGTGCCAGCAGGATAGCGGGAGAGTCAGTTGAGCAGTTCTTC. The encoded protein is CASRIAGESVEQFF.

This chain connects TRBV2 to TRBJ2-3; D not certain. The V gene's germline CDR1 is SNHLY and CDR2 FYNNEI. The CDR3 runs 15 residues. With 6 bases removed from V and 0 bases from J, the gap between germline ends came to 13 bases. CDR3: CASSPGRASTDTQYF. CDR3 DNA sequence: TGTGCCAGCAGCCCAGGACGGGCTAGCACAGATACGCAGTATTTT.